These 4 T cell receptor beta chains share one sample of origin, sequenced in a study of T cells after yellow fever vaccination. TCRdb re-called the 5' RACE reads with MiXCR, one entry per CDR3 protein. The table has some 160,000 distinct CDR3 sequences, over 7% seen once; the top ten hold under 40%. The sequenced sample was CD8+ T cells sorted from PBMCs, obtained 45 days after the yellow fever booster vaccination. The source of these receptors is a man younger than 35 who received the YFV17D yellow fever vaccine.

This clonotype was recorded a few times. The chain uses TRBV6-5 and TRBJ2-5; perhaps TRBD2 as D (5 bases). The germline V gene has CDR1 MNHEY and CDR2 SVGAGI. This CDR3 is 16 amino acids long. Trimming pared 0 bases from V and 2 bases from J, leaving 13 bases between. In nucleotides, the CDR3 is TGTGCCAGCAGTTACTCGACTGGAGGTTTGCAAGAGACCCAGTACTTC. This codes for CASSYSTGGLQETQYF.

This clonotype has more than one count but fewer than ten. This chain links TRBV7-9 with TRBJ2-7; D call uncertain. CDR1 is SEHNR, CDR2 FQNEAQ, per germline (reference sequence). Trimming stripped 4 bases from V and 0 bases from J, with 7 bases between. There are 13 residues in the CDR3. CDR3 sequence (DNA): TGTGCCAGCAGCTCTAAGGTCTCCTACGAGCAGTACTTC. The encoded protein is CASSSKVSYEQYF.

This clonotype was observed a handful of times. The chain links TRBV5-4 to TRBJ2-1, with D tentatively TRBD1 (6 bases). V dropped 4 bases and J dropped 3 bases, with 17 bases sitting between them. Germline V gene data show CDR1 as SGHNT and CDR2 as YYREEE (reference sequence). The CDR3 consists of 16 residues. CDR3 sequence: CASSGAGEMDYNEQFF. The CDR3 DNA sequence: TGTGCCAGCAGCGGAGCAGGGGAAATGGACTACAATGAGCAGTTCTTC.

The chain has TRBV25-1 and TRBJ1-1, with 7 bases fitting TRBD1. The ends lost 5 bases at V and 9 bases at J; junction bases unmatched: 9. Germline V lookup: CDR1 MGHDK, CDR2 SYGVNS. The CDR3 spans 13 residues. CDR3: CASSTRDSRKAFF. The CDR3 DNA sequence: TGTGCCAGCAGTACTCGGGACAGTAGAAAAGCTTTCTTT.